This T cell receptor beta chain was retrieved from a study of cytomegalovirus exposure and HLA in healthy donors. Details on this clone: Its antigen remains unidentified.

The PCR was carried out with 60 Vbeta primers and 13 Jbeta primers. This table comes from immunoSEQ multiplex PCR, and its TCRdb copy is limited to in-frame clones, with some not included. The sample lists 85,000 to 120,000 clones, 82% occurring once. With 5 bases removed from V and 3 bases from J, the gap between germline ends came to 12 bases. The CDR3 is 14 amino acids. The germline V gene encodes CDR1 SGHDT and CDR2 YYEEEE. Whole-study findings and limits: A later analysis reported that several of the most significant clusters appeared to be linked to common viral pathogens, among them Epstein-Barr virus. The likely origin of a cluster of highly shared sequence variants was a sequencing artifact.

The genes are TRBV5-6 and TRBJ1-5; no firm D call. The receptor's source is a man aged 50 to 59 in good health and CMV-seronegative. Sequencing input: PBMCs. The CDR3 sequence is CASSVGVFNQPQHF. The CDR3 nucleotides read TGTGCCAGCAGTGTGGGCGTATTCAATCAGCCCCAGCATTTT.